This T cell receptor (beta chain) came from a study of vaccination and CD4 T cells after COVID-19. Study information: The study enrolled six male and four female convalescents, two of whom were Hispanic. Post-COVID sampling occurred a median around 97 days after diagnosis (range 35 to 161). Overlapping spike peptides served as the stimulus for the cells. These peptides came from SARS-CoV-2 and from the common cold coronaviruses HCoV-NL63, HCoV-OC43 and HCoV-229E.

An Oncomine TCR Beta short-read assay was used to sequence the DNA from cultured CD4+ T cells. One entry per CDR3 protein results from TCRdb running MiXCR on the PCR reads. Counted here are several thousand distinct CDR3 sequences, around 30% occurring once; the ten biggest clones make up approximately 25%. Treatment indicated: roughly 10-day PBMC culture with coronavirus spike peptide pools or control peptides (ViraFEST assay). The unexposed donor gave CD4+ T cells before the COVID-19 pandemic (2011-2018). Cell culture was performed with under 2.5 million PBMCs per well in the presence of approximately 10 IU/ml IL-2 and 10 ug/ml peptide pools. The V gene's germline CDR1 is LNHNV and CDR2 YYDKDF (reference sequence). This CDR3 has 14 amino acids. The V and J ends lost 5 bases and 0 bases respectively, with 11 bases between them. By share of the sample, this clonotype is medium-sized (0.01 to 0.1%). Its antigen remains unidentified.

The source of this sequence is a human donor in good health. The specimen was CD4+ T cells from blood, cultured in vitro. The V and J genes are TRBV15 and TRBJ2-7, with D perhaps given as TRBD1 or TRBD2 (5 bases each). CDR3 region: CATSPRGDSYEQYF. Here the CDR3 DNA reads TGTGCCACCAGCCCCCGAGGGGACTCCTACGAGCAGTACTTC.